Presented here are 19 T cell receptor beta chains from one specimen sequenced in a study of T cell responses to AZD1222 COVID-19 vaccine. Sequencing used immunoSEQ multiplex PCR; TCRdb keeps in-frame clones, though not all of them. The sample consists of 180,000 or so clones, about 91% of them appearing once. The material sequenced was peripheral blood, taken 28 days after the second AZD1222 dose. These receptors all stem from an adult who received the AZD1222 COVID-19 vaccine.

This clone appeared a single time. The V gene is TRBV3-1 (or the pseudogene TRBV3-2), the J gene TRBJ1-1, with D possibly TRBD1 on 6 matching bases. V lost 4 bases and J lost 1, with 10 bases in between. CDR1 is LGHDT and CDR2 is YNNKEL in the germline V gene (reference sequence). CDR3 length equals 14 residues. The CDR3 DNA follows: TGTGCCAGCAGCCCCCGACAGGAGAACACTGAAGCTTTCTTT. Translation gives CASSPRQENTEAFF.

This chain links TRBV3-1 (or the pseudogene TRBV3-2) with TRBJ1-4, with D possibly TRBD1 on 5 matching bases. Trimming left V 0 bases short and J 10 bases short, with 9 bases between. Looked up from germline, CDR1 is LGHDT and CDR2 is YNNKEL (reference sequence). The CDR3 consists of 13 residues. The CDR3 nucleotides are TGTGCCAGCAGCCAAGATGGGGGGGGAAAACTGTTTTTT. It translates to CASSQDGGGKLFF.

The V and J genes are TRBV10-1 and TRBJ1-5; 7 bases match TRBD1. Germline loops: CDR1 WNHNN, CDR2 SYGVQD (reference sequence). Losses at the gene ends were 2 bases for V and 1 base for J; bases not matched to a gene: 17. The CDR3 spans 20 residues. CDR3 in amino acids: CASSERIGQGVRGSNQPQHF. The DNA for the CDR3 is TGCGCCAGCAGTGAGCGGATCGGGCAGGGGGTAAGGGGAAGCAATCAGCCCCAGCATTTT.

This CDR3 is CATSVWAPRGQFF. Here the CDR3 DNA reads TGTGCCACCAGTGTGTGGGCCCCGAGGGGGCAGTTCTTC. The V and J genes are TRBV24-1 and TRBJ2-1; D is possibly TRBD1 or TRBD2 (5 bases each). Germline CDR1 KGHDR, CDR2 SFDVKD. Trimming pared 5 bases from V and 12 bases from J, leaving 16 bases between. The CDR3 is made up of 13 amino acids.

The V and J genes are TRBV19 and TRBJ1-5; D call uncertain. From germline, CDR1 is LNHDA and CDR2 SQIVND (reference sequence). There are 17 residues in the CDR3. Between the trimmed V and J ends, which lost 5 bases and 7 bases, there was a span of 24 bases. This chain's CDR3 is CASSPPPLLALPQPQHF. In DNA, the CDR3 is TGTGCCAGTAGTCCCCCCCCACTTCTGGCCCTCCCACAGCCCCAGCATTTT.

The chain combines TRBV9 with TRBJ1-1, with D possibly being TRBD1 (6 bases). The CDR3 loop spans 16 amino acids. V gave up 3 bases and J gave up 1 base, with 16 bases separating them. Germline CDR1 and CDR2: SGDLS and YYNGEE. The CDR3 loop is CASSEGGGRANTEAFF. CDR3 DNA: TGTGCCAGCAGCGAAGGGGGTGGACGGGCGAACACTGAAGCTTTCTTT.

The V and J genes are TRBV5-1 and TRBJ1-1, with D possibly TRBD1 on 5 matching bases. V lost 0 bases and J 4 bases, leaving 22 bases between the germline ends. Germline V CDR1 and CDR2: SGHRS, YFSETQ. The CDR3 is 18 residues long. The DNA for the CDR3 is TGCGCCAGCAGCTTGGTCGCCCCGGGACGGGGGGTGTTCACTGAAGCTTTCTTT. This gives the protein CASSLVAPGRGVFTEAFF.

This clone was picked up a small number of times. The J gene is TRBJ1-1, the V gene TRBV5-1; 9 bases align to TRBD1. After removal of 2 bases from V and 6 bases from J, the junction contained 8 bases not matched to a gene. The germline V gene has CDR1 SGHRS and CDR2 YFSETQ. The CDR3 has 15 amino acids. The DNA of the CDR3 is TGCGCCAGCAGCTTCACCCCGGGACAGGGTGCTGAAGCTTTCTTT. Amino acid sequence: CASSFTPGQGAEAFF.

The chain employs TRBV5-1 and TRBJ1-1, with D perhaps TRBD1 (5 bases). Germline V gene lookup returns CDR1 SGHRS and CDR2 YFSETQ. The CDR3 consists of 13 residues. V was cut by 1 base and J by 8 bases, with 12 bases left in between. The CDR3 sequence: CASSLQGRREAFF. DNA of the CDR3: TGCGCCAGCAGCTTGCAGGGCCGCAGGGAAGCTTTCTTT. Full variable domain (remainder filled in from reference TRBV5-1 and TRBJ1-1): KAGVTQTPRYLIKTRGQQVTLSCSPISGHRSVSWYQQTPGQGLQFLFEYFSETQRNKGNFPGRFSGRQFSNSRSEMNVSTLELGDSALYLCASSLQGRREAFFGQGTRLTVV.

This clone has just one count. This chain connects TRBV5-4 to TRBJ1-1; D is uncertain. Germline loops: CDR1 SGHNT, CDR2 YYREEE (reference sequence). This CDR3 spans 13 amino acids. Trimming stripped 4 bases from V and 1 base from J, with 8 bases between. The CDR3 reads CASSALSNTEAFF. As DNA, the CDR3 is TGTGCCAGCAGCGCACTCTCGAACACTGAAGCTTTCTTT.

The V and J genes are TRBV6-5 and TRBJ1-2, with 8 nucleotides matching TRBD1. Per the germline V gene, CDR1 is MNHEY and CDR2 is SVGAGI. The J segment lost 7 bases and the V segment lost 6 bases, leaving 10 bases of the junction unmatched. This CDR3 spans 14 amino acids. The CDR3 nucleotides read TGTGCCAGCAGCACCGACAGGGGTTGGGCTGGCTACACCTTC. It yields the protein CASSTDRGWAGYTF.

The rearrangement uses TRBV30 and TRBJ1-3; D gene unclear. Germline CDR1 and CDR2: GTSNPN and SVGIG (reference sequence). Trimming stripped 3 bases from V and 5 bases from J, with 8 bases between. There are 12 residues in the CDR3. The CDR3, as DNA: TGTGCCTGGAGGCCCAGCCGAAACACCATATATTTT. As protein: CAWRPSRNTIYF.

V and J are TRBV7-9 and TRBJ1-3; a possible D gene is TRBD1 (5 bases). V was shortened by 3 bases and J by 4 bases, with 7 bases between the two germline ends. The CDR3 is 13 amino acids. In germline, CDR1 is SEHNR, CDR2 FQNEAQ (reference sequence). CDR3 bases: TGTGCCAGCAGCTTGGCAGGGGGAAACACCATATATTTT. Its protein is CASSLAGGNTIYF.

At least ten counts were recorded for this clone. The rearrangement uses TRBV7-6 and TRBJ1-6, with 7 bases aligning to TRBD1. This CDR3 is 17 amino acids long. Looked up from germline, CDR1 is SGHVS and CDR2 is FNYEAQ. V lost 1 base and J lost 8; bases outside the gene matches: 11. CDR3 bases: TGTGCCAGCAGCTTAGGCTACAGGGGACGGGGCGATTCACCCCTCCACTTT. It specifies CASSLGYRGRGDSPLHF.

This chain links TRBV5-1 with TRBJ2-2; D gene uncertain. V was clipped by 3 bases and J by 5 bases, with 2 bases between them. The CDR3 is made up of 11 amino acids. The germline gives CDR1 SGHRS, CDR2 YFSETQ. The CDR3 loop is CASSSTGELFF. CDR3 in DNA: TGCGCCAGCAGCTCAACCGGGGAGCTGTTTTTT.

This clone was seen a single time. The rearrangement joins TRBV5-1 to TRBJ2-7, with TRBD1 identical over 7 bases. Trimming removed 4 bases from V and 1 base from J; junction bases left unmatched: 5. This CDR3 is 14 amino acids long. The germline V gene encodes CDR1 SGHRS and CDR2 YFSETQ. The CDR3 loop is CASSQGQPSYEQYF. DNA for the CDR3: TGCGCCAGCAGCCAGGGACAGCCTTCCTACGAGCAGTACTTC.

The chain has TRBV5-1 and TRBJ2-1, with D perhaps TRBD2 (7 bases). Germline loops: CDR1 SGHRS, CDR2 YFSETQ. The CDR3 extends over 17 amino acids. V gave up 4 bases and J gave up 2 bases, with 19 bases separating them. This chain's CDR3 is CASSTGGPADAYNEQFF. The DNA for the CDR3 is TGCGCCAGCAGCACGGGGGGCCCTGCTGATGCCTACAATGAGCAGTTCTTC.

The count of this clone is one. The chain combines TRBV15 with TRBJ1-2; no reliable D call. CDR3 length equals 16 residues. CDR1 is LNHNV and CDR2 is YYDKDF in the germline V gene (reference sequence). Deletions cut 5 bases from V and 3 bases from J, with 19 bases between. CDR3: CATSARRLRSDYGYTF. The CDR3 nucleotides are TGTGCCACCAGCGCCCGAAGGCTGCGGAGTGACTATGGCTACACCTTC.

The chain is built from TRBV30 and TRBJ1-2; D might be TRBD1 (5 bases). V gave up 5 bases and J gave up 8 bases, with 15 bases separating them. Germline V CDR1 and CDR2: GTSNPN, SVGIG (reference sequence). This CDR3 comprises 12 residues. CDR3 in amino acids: CAWEWQGGGYTF. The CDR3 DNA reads TGTGCCTGGGAGTGGCAGGGTGGGGGCTACACCTTC.